The clone carrying this T cell receptor beta chain was detected ten times or more. Trimming stripped 4 bases from V and 4 bases from J, with 14 bases between. The length of the CDR3 is 15 residues. Germline CDR1 is MGHRA and CDR2 is YSYEKL. This specimen comes from a study of tumor and adjacent non-tumor tissue in lung cancer. In the study overall: The cohort had under 15 adenocarcinoma, 2 squamous cell and 1 small cell patients.

TCRbeta libraries were built with three rounds of nested PCR, modified from ARM-PCR. TCRdb processed the multiplex PCR reads anew with MiXCR; each CDR3 protein has one entry. Of some 100,000 distinct CDR3 sequences detected, roughly two thirds appear once; the ten largest clones hold roughly a fifth. The template was RNA from unsorted bulk tissue. This non-tumor lung sample came from over 3 cm beyond the tumor edge. The sequenced sample consisted of distant non-tumor lung tissue. The origin of this receptor is a man between 25 and 39 years old with non-small cell lung cancer. The V call is TRBV4-1, the J call TRBJ1-5; D ambiguous. CDR3 amino acids: CASSRGGYMNQPQHF. In nucleotides, the CDR3 is TGCGCCAGCAGCCGAGGAGGGTACATGAATCAGCCCCAGCATTTT.